One sample yielded the 7 T cell receptor beta chains listed below, sequenced in a study of blood T cell repertoires in COVID-19. Sequencing used immunoSEQ multiplex PCR; TCRdb keeps in-frame clones, though not all of them. The sample lists roughly 230,000 clones; about 87% were seen once. Sequenced: peripheral blood. The source is a man aged 65-85 years with acute or convalescent COVID-19.

The rearrangement links TRBV5-1 to TRBJ2-2, with D unresolved. This CDR3 region has 13 residues. V was clipped by 2 bases and J by 6 bases, with 8 bases between them. Per germline, CDR1 SGHRS and CDR2 YFSETQ. CDR3 amino acids: CASSFNGPGELFF. The CDR3 region has the DNA TGCGCCAGCAGCTTTAATGGGCCCGGGGAGCTGTTTTTT.

The CDR3 region has the DNA TGTGCCAGCAGTTTATCGGGCCATGGCTACACCTTC. Protein sequence: CASSLSGHGYTF. V usage is TRBV27 and J usage is TRBJ1-2; D is unresolved. Trimming left V 0 bases short and J 6 bases short, with 5 bases between. The CDR3 spans 12 residues. Germline-derived CDR1 and CDR2 are MNHEY and SMNVEV (reference sequence).

This sequence joins TRBV11-2 and TRBJ2-7, with D tentatively TRBD1 (6 bases). The CDR3 covers 13 residues. The ends were cut back, 4 bases at V and 4 bases at J, with 11 bases in the middle. CDR1 and CDR2 (germline): SGHAT, FQNNGV. CDR3 coding DNA: TGTGCCAGCAGCTCGACAGGAGCGTACGAGCAGTACTTC. This translates into CASSSTGAYEQYF.

The chain employs TRBV28 and TRBJ2-2, with 9 bases that match TRBD1. CDR3 size: 15 residues. Trimming at V came to 9 bases and at J to 0 bases, leaving 5 bases not matched to a gene. The V gene's germline CDR1 is MDHEN and CDR2 SYDVKM. CDR3: CASQRQGANTGELFF. The CDR3 nucleotides are TGTGCCAGTCAACGACAGGGGGCGAACACCGGGGAGCTGTTTTTT. Complete variable domain (other parts from reference TRBV28 and TRBJ2-2): DVKVTQSSRYLVKRTGEKVFLECVQDMDHENMFWYRQDPGLGLRLIYFSYDVKMKEKGDIPEGYSVSREKKERFSLILESASTNQTSMYLCASQRQGANTGELFFGEGSRLTVL.

The J gene is TRBJ2-3, the V gene TRBV28, with 12 bases lining up with TRBD2. CDR3 length equals 17 residues. V lost 3 bases and J lost 0; bases outside the gene matches: 4. Germline V gene data show CDR1 as MDHEN and CDR2 as SYDVKM. The CDR3 sequence: CASSFSGLAGSTDTQYF. The CDR3 DNA reads TGTGCCAGCAGTTTCTCGGGACTAGCGGGTAGCACAGATACGCAGTATTTT.

J is TRBJ2-1 and V is TRBV11-1, with 7 bases aligning to TRBD2. J lost 3 bases, V lost 4 bases, and 6 bases had no gene match. Per the germline V gene, CDR1 is SGHAT and CDR2 is FQDESV (reference sequence). This CDR3 comprises 15 residues. In DNA form, the CDR3 reads TGTGCCAGCAGCTCAGCTAGCGGAGGCTACAATGAGCAGTTCTTC. Translation: CASSSASGGYNEQFF.

This chain links TRBV9 with TRBJ1-1; 7 positions agree with TRBD1. CDR1 SGDLS and CDR2 YYNGEE come from the germline V gene. J was trimmed by 4 bases and V by 3 bases; bases with no gene match: 3. This CDR3 is 13 amino acids long. In DNA form, the CDR3 reads TGTGCCAGCAGCGCACAGGGGCCCACTGAAGCTTTCTTT. Its protein is CASSAQGPTEAFF.